The present T cell receptor beta chain was sequenced within a study of Graves' ophthalmopathy and Graves' hyperthyroidism. This clonotype has ten or more counts. Amplification targeted the TCR beta CDR3 regions, with RNA transcripts as the source material. HTBI primers were employed in first-round RT-PCR, then a second-round multiplex PCR followed. TCRdb processed the multiplex PCR reads anew with MiXCR; each CDR3 protein has one entry. The sample lists about 700,000 distinct CDR3 sequences, roughly 41% occurring once. V trimming: 5 bases; J trimming: 6 bases; junction bases outside the gene matches: 0. The CDR3 loop spans 11 amino acids.

This chain links TRBV12-3 or TRBV12-4 with TRBJ2-7; 8 positions agree with TRBD1. The TCR sequence derives from an adult man with Graves' ophthalmopathy. The specimen was peripheral blood. The CDR3 bases are TGTGCCAGCAGTGACAGGGGCGAGCAGTACTTC. Protein: CASSDRGEQYF.